These 28 T cell receptor beta chains share one sample of origin, sequenced in a study of lymphopenia after photon versus proton radiotherapy. Assay: immunoSEQ multiplex PCR; the TCRdb copy retains only in-frame clones and omits some. The data show some 7,000 clones, more than 75% seen once. The source was peripheral blood, collected from a patient treated with photon-based radiotherapy. All receptors come from a young man with gastric cancer.

The genes are TRBV7-9 and TRBJ2-1, with a tentative D call TRBD1 (6 bases). In germline, CDR1 is SEHNR, CDR2 FQNEAQ (reference sequence). CDR3 size: 13 residues. V was pared by 2 bases and J by 4 bases, with 6 bases between. The CDR3 nucleotides read TGTGCCAGCAGCTTAACAGGGTACAATGAGCAGTTCTTC. Translation gives CASSLTGYNEQFF.

This clone has a single count. The genes are TRBV11-1 and TRBJ1-3; no reliable D call. V was shortened by 5 bases and J by 0 bases, with 11 bases between the two germline ends. CDR1 SGHAT and CDR2 FQDESV come from the germline V gene (reference sequence). This CDR3 is 15 amino acids long. The CDR3 nucleotides are TGTGCCAGCAGCATTTACAGCAACTCTGGAAACACCATATATTTT. Encoded protein: CASSIYSNSGNTIYF.

This clone was seen only a few times. The rearrangement joins TRBV2 to TRBJ1-5; the D is unclear. Germline CDR1 and CDR2: SNHLY and FYNNEI. This CDR3 is 15 amino acids long. Trimming cost V 5 bases and J 4 bases, with 15 bases left between them. CDR3 amino acids: CASSREGNENQPQHF. Written as DNA, the CDR3 is TGTGCCAGCAGTAGAGAAGGAAACGAAAATCAGCCCCAGCATTTT.

This chain joins TRBV7-3 and TRBJ2-7; unclear D gene. Germline V CDR1 and CDR2: SGHTA, FQGTGA. This CDR3 comprises 13 residues. Trimming pared 4 bases from V and 6 bases from J, leaving 13 bases between. The DNA for the CDR3 is TGTGCCAGCAGCTCCCTTCGCGGAAGCGAGCAGTACTTC. Amino acid sequence: CASSSLRGSEQYF.

This clone was seen a single time. This chain uses TRBV28 with TRBJ1-2, with D possibly matching TRBD1 (6 bases). The V gene's germline CDR1 is MDHEN and CDR2 SYDVKM. V lost 3 bases and J lost 7, with 18 bases in between. The CDR3 is 15 residues long. The CDR3 bases are TGTGCCAGCAGTTTGGGCAGGGGTCCTGGGGCTGGCTACACCTTC. Its protein is CASSLGRGPGAGYTF.

In its sample, this clone was seen a few times. This chain connects TRBV7-6 to TRBJ2-2, with 7 positions matching TRBD2. V gave up 2 bases and J gave up 6 bases; unmatched junction bases: 9. Germline CDR1 reads SGHVS; CDR2 reads FNYEAQ. CDR3 size: 16 residues. CDR3 region: CASSLIPAGLAGELFF. CDR3 in DNA: TGTGCCAGCAGCTTAATTCCAGCGGGATTGGCCGGGGAGCTGTTTTTT.

CDR3 nucleotide sequence: TGTGCCAGCAGCTTAGCAAATCAGCCCCAGCATTTT. Translating gives CASSLANQPQHF. The chain has TRBV7-2 and TRBJ1-5; D remains unclear. Germline V gene data show CDR1 as SGHTA and CDR2 as FQGNSA. The CDR3 sequence is 12 residues long. V was shortened by 0 bases and J by 4 bases, with 1 base between the two germline ends.

The rearrangement uses TRBV18 and TRBJ2-5; D remains unclear. This CDR3 contains 12 residues. Germline CDR1 reads KGHSH; CDR2 reads LQKENI. V was clipped by 3 bases and J by 2 bases, with 4 bases between them. CDR3 bases: TGTGCCAGCTCACCGCAGCAAGAGACCCAGTACTTC. It encodes CASSPQQETQYF.

The chain recombines TRBV5-4 with TRBJ1-2, with D perhaps TRBD1 (6 bases). The V gene lost 4 bases and the J gene lost 6 bases, with 13 bases spanning the gap. CDR3 size: 13 residues. Germline lookup yields CDR1 SGHNT and CDR2 YYREEE (reference sequence). The CDR3 spells CASSPDRTNGYTF. The CDR3 nucleotides are TGTGCCAGCAGCCCCGACAGGACAAATGGCTACACCTTC.

V and J are TRBV28 and TRBJ2-2; D uncertain. The CDR3 consists of 14 residues. V lost 2 bases, J lost 6 bases, and 10 bases lay in between. CDR1 and CDR2 (germline): MDHEN, SYDVKM. The CDR3 DNA follows: TGTGCCAGCAGTTTAGTCAGGAAGGCCGGGGAGCTGTTTTTT. Residues: CASSLVRKAGELFF.

V gene TRBV28 combines with J gene TRBJ2-5; 7 bases line up with TRBD1. Germline CDR1 reads MDHEN; CDR2 reads SYDVKM. Trimming at V came to 1 base and at J to 4 bases, leaving 0 bases not matched to a gene. The CDR3 extends over 13 amino acids. The CDR3 DNA reads TGTGCCAGCAGTTTATCAGGGGGAGAGACCCAGTACTTC. Translating it yields CASSLSGGETQYF.

Only a few counts were recorded for this clone. Within the sample, other DNA sequences also encode this same CDR3. The rearrangement joins TRBV6-6 to TRBJ2-2; D call uncertain. There are 14 residues in the CDR3. Per germline, CDR1 MNHNY and CDR2 SVGAGI (reference sequence). Trimming left V 0 bases short and J 4 bases short, with 6 bases between. The CDR3 DNA reads TGTGCCAGCAGTTACTCGGGCGTCACCGGGGAGCTGTTTTTT. Its protein product is CASSYSGVTGELFF.

V is TRBV7-9 and J is TRBJ2-2; 7 bases agree with TRBD2. V dropped 1 base and J dropped 4; count of bases not matched to a gene: 6. Germline CDR1 SEHNR, CDR2 FQNEAQ (reference sequence). This CDR3 region has 16 residues. CDR3 coding DNA: TGTGCCAGCAGCTTAGGGGCGGGAGTCGGCACCGGGGAGCTGTTTTTT. Protein: CASSLGAGVGTGELFF.

V usage is TRBV7-3 and J usage is TRBJ1-1; D is uncertain. This CDR3 is 13 amino acids long. The ends were cut back, 2 bases at V and 7 bases at J, with 11 bases in the middle. Per the germline V gene, CDR1 is SGHTA and CDR2 is FQGTGA. The chain's CDR3 is CASSLQQAGEAFF. The CDR3 coding sequence is TGTGCCAGCAGCTTACAGCAGGCGGGTGAAGCTTTCTTT.

The chain is built from TRBV12-5 and TRBJ1-1, with D uncertain. The CDR3 is 16 amino acids. Germline CDR1 reads LGHNT; CDR2 reads FRNRAP. V shed 5 bases and J shed 0 bases, with 16 bases lying between them. The CDR3 coding sequence is TGTGCTAGTGGTCCCGGGCTGATGTCTCTGAACACTGAAGCTTTCTTT. Amino acids: CASGPGLMSLNTEAFF.

The gene calls are TRBV6-5 and TRBJ1-1, with D tentatively TRBD1 (5 bases). CDR1 and CDR2 (germline): MNHEY, SVGAGI. CDR3 length: 14 amino acids. V was trimmed by 6 bases and J by 1 base, leaving 12 bases between them. The CDR3, as DNA: TGTGCCAGCAGGCCCCGGGACCCGAACACTGAAGCTTTCTTT. This sequence encodes CASRPRDPNTEAFF.

This chain joins TRBV2 and TRBJ2-1; D may correspond to TRBD1 or TRBD2 (6 bases each). CDR1 and CDR2 from the germline V gene are SNHLY and FYNNEI. CDR3 length: 13 residues. The CDR3 nucleotides read TGTGCGCAGGGGACTTCTCGGCACAATGAGCAGTTCTTC. It codes for CAQGTSRHNEQFF.

This clone was observed once. The J gene is TRBJ2-5, the V gene TRBV18, with 8 bases that match TRBD2. The V and J ends lost 2 bases and 2 bases, in that order; junction bases with no gene match: 7. Germline V lookup: CDR1 KGHSH, CDR2 LQKENI. This CDR3 region has 16 residues. The CDR3 protein is CASSPTSGSPQETQYF. The CDR3 nucleotides are TGTGCCAGCTCACCAACGAGCGGGAGTCCACAAGAGACCCAGTACTTC.

The chain recombines TRBV6-1 with TRBJ2-5; 11 positions agree with TRBD2. The V segment lost 2 bases and the J segment 3 bases; nucleotides outside the gene matches: 2. Germline V CDR1 and CDR2: MNHNS, SASEGT. The CDR3 extends over 15 amino acids. The DNA of the CDR3 is TGTGCCAGCAGTGAACTAGCGGGGGGAGAAGAGACCCAGTACTTC. It yields the protein CASSELAGGEETQYF.

Note on this clone: One junction end disagrees with the germline gene, perhaps due to a read error. At the DNA level, this CDR3 is encoded by other sequences in the same sample as well. This chain links TRBV11-2 with TRBJ2-1; D remains unclear. The CDR3 sequence is 13 residues long. CDR1 is SGHAT, CDR2 FQNNGV, per germline. CDR3 loop: CASSLVTPNEQFF. As DNA, the CDR3 is TGCGCCAGCAGCTTAGTCACCCCGAATGAGCAGTTCTTC.

The rearrangement joins TRBV11-3 to TRBJ2-2, with D perhaps TRBD2 (7 bases). CDR1 is SGHNT and CDR2 is YENEEA in the germline V gene. V was cut by 0 bases and J by 6 bases, with 11 bases left in between. CDR3 length: 15 residues. The chain's CDR3 is CASSLEQGGAGELFF. The CDR3 DNA follows: TGTGCCAGCAGCTTAGAACAGGGAGGGGCCGGGGAGCTGTTTTTT.

The V call is TRBV5-1, the J call TRBJ2-5, with a possible D match to TRBD2 (5 bases). Trimming removed 6 bases at V and 5 bases at J, with 23 bases between. From germline, CDR1 is SGHRS and CDR2 YFSETQ. The CDR3 totals 16 residues. The CDR3 DNA follows: TGCGCCAGCACCCTGGGTGGAGGAAAAGGCCTTGAGACCCAGTACTTC. This sequence encodes CASTLGGGKGLETQYF.

V usage is TRBV7-2 and J usage is TRBJ1-1, with TRBD1 as a possible D gene (5 bases). This CDR3 has 14 amino acids. The germline gives CDR1 SGHTA, CDR2 FQGNSA. Trimming removed 3 bases at V and 0 bases at J, with 8 bases between. In DNA form, the CDR3 reads TGTGCCAGCAGCTTTTGGGGGATGAACACTGAAGCTTTCTTT. It is translated as CASSFWGMNTEAFF.

A single count supports this clone. The V call is TRBV5-4, the J call TRBJ2-5, with D hard to call. This CDR3 is 11 amino acids long. CDR1 and CDR2 (germline): SGHNT, YYREEE (reference sequence). Deletions cut 1 base from V and 4 bases from J, with 2 bases between. The CDR3 sequence: CASSLRETQYF. The CDR3 coding sequence is TGTGCCAGCAGCTTGAGAGAGACCCAGTACTTC. Full variable domain (remainder filled in from reference TRBV5-4 and TRBJ2-5): ETGVTQSPTHLIKTRGQQVTLRCSSQSGHNTVSWYQQALGQGPQFIFQYYREEENGRGNFPPRFSGLQFPNYSSELNVNALELDDSALYLCASSLRETQYFGPGTRLLVL.

The rearrangement links TRBV11-2 to TRBJ2-5; D might be TRBD2 (5 bases). The CDR3 loop spans 14 amino acids. Germline V gene sequence: CDR1 SGHAT, CDR2 FQNNGV. V shed 3 bases and J shed 6 bases, with 14 bases lying between them. Here the CDR3 DNA reads TGTGCCAGCAGCTTTACTTTAGGAGGACAGACCCAGTACTTC. Translated, it gives CASSFTLGGQTQYF.

This sequence joins TRBV28 and TRBJ2-7; D perhaps matches TRBD2 (6 bases). Germline V gene sequence: CDR1 MDHEN, CDR2 SYDVKM. V was trimmed by 5 bases and J by 6 bases, leaving 11 bases between them. The CDR3 is 12 residues long. CDR3 bases: TGTGCCAGCAGTATCACTAGCTTCGAGCAGTACTTC. This sequence encodes CASSITSFEQYF. The whole variable domain, filled in from reference TRBV28 and TRBJ2-7, reads DVKVTQSSRYLVKRTGEKVFLECVQDMDHENMFWYRQDPGLGLRLIYFSYDVKMKEKGDIPEGYSVSREKKERFSLILESASTNQTSMYLCASSITSFEQYFGPGTRLTVT.

The chain links TRBV5-1 to TRBJ2-1; 8 positions agree with TRBD1. Germline V gives CDR1 SGHRS, CDR2 YFSETQ. This CDR3 has 19 residues. With V trimmed by 4 bases and J by 5 bases, 20 bases remained unmatched. The CDR3 spells CASSPEGQGALKLNNEQFF. The CDR3 DNA is TGCGCCAGCAGCCCGGAAGGGCAGGGGGCCCTTAAATTAAACAATGAGCAGTTCTTC. The complete variable domain, with remaining parts taken from reference TRBV5-1 and TRBJ2-1, reads KAGVTQTPRYLIKTRGQQVTLSCSPISGHRSVSWYQQTPGQGLQFLFEYFSETQRNKGNFPGRFSGRQFSNSRSEMNVSTLELGDSALYLCASSPEGQGALKLNNEQFFGPGTRLTVL.

This clone was seen a handful of times. The genes are TRBV7-2 and TRBJ2-7, with D tentatively TRBD2 (6 bases). Trimming removed 5 bases at V and 2 bases at J, with 16 bases between. The CDR3 loop spans 15 amino acids. Looked up from germline, CDR1 is SGHTA and CDR2 is FQGNSA. The DNA for the CDR3 is TGTGCCAGCAGCCCCACAGTCCGGGGGACCTACGAGCAGTACTTC. This codes for CASSPTVRGTYEQYF.